The clone carrying this TCR beta chain has more than one count but fewer than ten. The antigen remains unidentified. TCRdb used MiXCR to call clones anew from the PCR reads. Here the sample spans tens of thousands of clones, about 29% being singletons. This entry is derived from a study of metastatic and nonmetastatic thyroid tumors. As for the study in general: Repertoire comparisons spanned blood and tumor or nodule tissue from malignant and benign thyroid patients.

Findings of the study overall: According to reports, the diversity of TCR beta was significantly higher in malignant thyroid tumors than in benign nodules, and this held in both blood and tumor samples.

CDR1 is MNHEY and CDR2 is SVGEGT in the germline V gene. CDR3 length equals 13 residues. V shed 6 bases, J shed 3 bases, and the junction held 4 bases outside the gene matches. Nobody among the patients had been given any treatment before thyroid surgery. The TCR was taken from a female donor with papillary thyroid cancer or a benign thyroid nodule (not recorded which). Some clones in this sample may be carry-over from other donors' samples. This chain connects TRBV6-2 or TRBV6-3 to TRBJ2-7; the match to TRBD1 covers 8 bases. The sample comprised blood. The CDR3 protein is CASSRDRNYEQYF. DNA for the CDR3: TGTGCCAGCAGCAGGGACAGGAACTACGAGCAGTACTTC.